The clone carrying this T cell receptor beta chain appeared many times. MiXCR was run by TCRdb on the RT-PCR reads, yielding one entry per CDR3 protein. The table has about 230,000 distinct CDR3 sequences, roughly an eighth seen once. Trimming shortened V by 5 bases and J by 4 bases, and 22 bases separated the two germline ends. CDR1 SGHTA and CDR2 FQGNSA come from the germline V gene. This CDR3 spans 17 amino acids. This record belongs to a study of patients and donors after allogeneic stem cell transplantation. The gene calls are TRBV7-2 and TRBJ2-3, with D possibly being TRBD2 (6 bases). This sequence was found in a human donor who was either an allogeneic HSCT recipient or a stem cell or donor lymphocyte infusion donor (not recorded which). It is not recorded whose cells these are; they may come from a transplant donor. Material for sequencing was blood, either unsorted or a sorted T cell fraction (not recorded which). CDR3 DNA: TGTGCCAGCAGCGCCAGTTCGACCGGGAGAGGGGCAGATACGCAGTATTTT. Encoded protein: CASSASSTGRGADTQYF.